These T cell receptor beta chains were read from a single sample in a study of PD-L1 blockade in urothelial cancer. Generated by immunoSEQ multiplex PCR, the TCRdb table keeps only in-frame clones and is missing some. The sample comprises under 40,000 clones, around nine tenths of which are singletons, and 8.3% rests with the top ten. Specimen: PBMCs, collected around atezolizumab (anti-PD-L1) treatment. Every receptor here comes from an older man with urothelial cancer. The CDR3 runs from the conserved cysteine through the conserved F or W. D genes are given only for firm matches. The size of a clone is reported for some rows only, either as once, few or many, or as a class for expanded clones.

CDR3aa	CDR3nt	abundance	v_gene	j_gene	d_gene
CSVEAPGTSPLDEQFF	TGCAGCGTTGAAGCCCCCGGGACTAGCCCCTTGGATGAGCAGTTCTTC	NA	TRBV29-1	TRBJ2-1	TRBD2
CASSPGQGTEAFF	TGTGCCAGCAGCCCGGGACAGGGGACTGAAGCTTTCTTT	few	TRBV7-9	TRBJ1-1	TRBD1
CASNDRGNTGELFF	TGTGCCAGCAACGACAGAGGGAACACCGGGGAGCTGTTTTTT	NA	TRBV2	TRBJ2-2	NA
CASTTRTGHSYNEQFF	TGTGCCAGCACCACACGGACAGGGCACTCCTACAATGAGCAGTTCTTC	NA	TRBV7-6	TRBJ2-1	TRBD1
CASSRQGSNEKLFF	TGCGCCAGCAGCCGACAGGGCTCTAATGAAAAACTGTTTTTT	NA	TRBV5-1	TRBJ1-4	TRBD1
CAISDSDISYEQYF	TGTGCCATCAGTGACTCTGACATCTCCTACGAGCAGTACTTC	NA	TRBV10-3	TRBJ2-7	NA
CSVEKAGVTYNEQFF	TGCAGCGTTGAAAAAGCGGGAGTCACCTACAATGAGCAGTTCTTC	NA	TRBV29-1	TRBJ2-1	TRBD2
CASSPGAVNYGYTF	TGTGCCAGCAGTCCCGGTGCCGTTAACTATGGCTACACCTTC	few	TRBV27	TRBJ1-2	NA
CASSFGQNYEQYF	TGCGCCAGCAGCTTTGGACAGAACTACGAGCAGTACTTC	once	TRBV5-1	TRBJ2-7	NA
CASSPGLAGYNEQFF	TGTGCCAGCAGCCCGGGACTAGCGGGATACAATGAGCAGTTCTTC	NA	TRBV11-2	TRBJ2-1	TRBD2
CASSLGPSVNEQFF	TGTGCCAGCAGCTTAGGTCCTAGCGTAAATGAGCAGTTCTTC	NA	TRBV7-2	TRBJ2-1	NA
CSVERGGYEQYF	TGCAGCGTTGAAAGGGGTGGCTACGAGCAGTACTTC	once	TRBV29-1	TRBJ2-7	NA
CASSAAGGGYTF	TGTGCCAGCAGTGCGGCAGGGGGTGGCTACACCTTC	few	TRBV2	TRBJ1-2	TRBD1
CATSRGGQGAVEQYF	TGTGCCACCAGCAGAGGGGGACAGGGTGCGGTCGAGCAGTACTTC	NA	TRBV15	TRBJ2-7	TRBD1
CASSTTGTETQYF	TGTGCCAGCAGCACTACAGGGACGGAGACCCAGTACTTC	NA	TRBV5-4	TRBJ2-5	NA
CASSPGSSRGDNEAFF	TGTGCCAGCAGCCCCGGGAGTAGCAGGGGGGATAATGAAGCTTTCTTT	NA	TRBV9	TRBJ1-1	TRBD1
CASSQRLAGSTGELFF	TGTGCCAGCTCACAGCGACTAGCGGGAAGCACCGGGGAGCTGTTTTTT	NA	TRBV18	TRBJ2-2	TRBD2
CASSPGTGGNYGYTF	TGTGCCAGTAGTCCCGGGACAGGGGGAAACTATGGCTACACCTTC	NA	TRBV19	TRBJ1-2	TRBD1
CASSELGRTEAFF	TGCGCCAGCAGTGAGTTGGGGCGGACTGAAGCTTTCTTT	NA	TRBV10-2	TRBJ1-1	NA
CASSAWTGNEQFF	TGTGCCAGCAGTGCCTGGACAGGGAACGAGCAGTTCTTC	NA	TRBV2	TRBJ2-1	TRBD1
CASSPGRSVGGYTF	TGTGCCAGCTCACCGGGGCGATCCGTCGGTGGCTACACCTTC	NA	TRBV18	TRBJ1-2	NA
CASSGASAGEQFF	TGTGCCAGCAGTGGGGCTAGCGCAGGTGAGCAGTTCTTC	NA	TRBV2	TRBJ2-1	NA
CAWTPRGQTEAFF	TGTGCCTGGACCCCTAGGGGACAGACTGAAGCTTTCTTT	NA	TRBV30	TRBJ1-1	TRBD1
CASSFTVSYEQYF	TGCGCCAGCAGCTTTACAGTCTCCTACGAGCAGTACTTC	NA	TRBV5-1	TRBJ2-7	NA
CASSDSRAPPYEQYF	TGCGCCAGCAGTGATAGCAGGGCCCCTCCGTACGAGCAGTACTTC	NA	TRBV10-2	TRBJ2-7	NA
CASSPGLAGQLAIYNEQFF	TGTGCCAGCAGCCCGGGACTAGCGGGGCAATTAGCGATTTACAATGAGCAGTTCTTC	NA	TRBV9	TRBJ2-1	TRBD2
CASSASGTYNEQFF	TGTGCCAGCAGTGCTAGCGGTACCTACAATGAGCAGTTCTTC	NA	TRBV2	TRBJ2-1	TRBD2
CASTSPGRSDLYGYTF	TGTGCCAGTACCTCTCCGGGTCGCAGCGACCTTTATGGCTACACCTTC	once	TRBV19	TRBJ1-2	NA
CASSPVSGNTIYF	TGTGCCAGCAGCCCCGTCTCTGGAAACACCATATATTTT	once	TRBV5-8	TRBJ1-3	NA
CASSKITGGVTEAFF	TGTGCCAGCAGCAAGATAACAGGGGGGGTTACTGAAGCTTTCTTT	NA	TRBV5-5	TRBJ1-1	TRBD1
CASSLGLAHNTGELFF	TGTGCCAGCAGCTTAGGCCTAGCTCATAACACCGGGGAGCTGTTTTTT	NA	TRBV7-6	TRBJ2-2	NA
CARSPTSTGELFF	TGTGCCAGAAGCCCGACTAGCACCGGGGAGCTGTTTTTT	NA	TRBV5-3	TRBJ2-2	NA
CSVEGLPTGELFF	TGCAGCGTCGAGGGACTCCCCACCGGGGAGCTGTTTTTT	NA	TRBV29-1	TRBJ2-2	NA
CASSTGVAEAFF	TGTGCCAGCTCCACGGGTGTTGCTGAAGCTTTCTTT	NA	TRBV28	TRBJ1-1	NA